This T cell receptor (beta chain) was identified in a study of T cells in Graves' hyperthyroidism and ophthalmopathy. This CDR3 is 12 amino acids long. Germline V lookup: CDR1 MRHNA, CDR2 SNTAGT. Between the trimmed V and J ends, which lost 2 bases and 10 bases, there was a span of 11 bases. This clonotype was counted many times. Stable Graves' hyperthyroidism denoted no ophthalmopathy progression over 18 months. Disease duration under 2 months; hyperthyroidism patients were aged 18 to 65. Diagnoses were made from clinical symptoms, serum measures (thyroxine and TRAb), thyroid ultrasound and orbital computed tomography. The source material, RNA transcripts, was used to amplify TCR beta CDR3 regions. First-round RT-PCR of the TCR CDR3 relied on the HTBI primer set. One entry per CDR3 protein, called by TCRdb with MiXCR from the multiplex PCR reads. The repertoire consists of roughly 100,000 distinct CDR3 sequences, with about half occurring once and the leading ten covering under 30%.

The chain combines TRBV6-4 with TRBJ1-1, with a weak D call TRBD1 (5 bases). What was sequenced was blood. This receptor was identified in a man aged 35 to 55 with Graves' hyperthyroidism. The DNA for the CDR3 is TGTGCCAGCAGTGACCGGCAGGGAGGAGCTTTCTTT. Its translation: CASSDRQGGAFF.